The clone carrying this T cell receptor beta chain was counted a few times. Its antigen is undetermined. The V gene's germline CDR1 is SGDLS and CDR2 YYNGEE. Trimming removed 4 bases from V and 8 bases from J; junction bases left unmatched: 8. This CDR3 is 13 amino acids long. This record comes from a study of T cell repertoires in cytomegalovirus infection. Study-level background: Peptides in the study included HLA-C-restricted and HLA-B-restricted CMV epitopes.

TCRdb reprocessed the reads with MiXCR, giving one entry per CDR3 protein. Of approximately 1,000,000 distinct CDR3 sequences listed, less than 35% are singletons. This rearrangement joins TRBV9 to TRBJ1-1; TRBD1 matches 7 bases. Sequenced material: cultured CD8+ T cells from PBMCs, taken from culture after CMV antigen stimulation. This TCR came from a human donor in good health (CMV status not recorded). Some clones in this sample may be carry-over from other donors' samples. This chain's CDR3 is CASSPAGTAEAFF. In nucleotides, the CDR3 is TGTGCCAGCAGCCCTGCCGGGACAGCAGAAGCTTTCTTT.